This T cell receptor (beta chain) was documented in a study of post-analysis software for immune sequencing data. The overall study: Disease trajectories encompassed relapsing-remitting, secondary progressive and progressive-relapsing multiple sclerosis.

Study-wide results and limits: F measure clustering grouped samples strongly by preparation batch. About five TRBV segments, including TRBV5-6, TRBV5-1 and TRBV20-1, were more frequent in patients than controls. Comparison with controls showed significantly lower normalized Chao1 diversity in multiple sclerosis patients.

Details on this clonotype: Its antigen remains unidentified.

Built from TCR beta cDNA, the libraries had unique molecular identifiers in them. TCRdb re-analysed the PCR reads in MiXCR, keeping a single row per CDR3 protein. The repertoire holds around 770,000 distinct CDR3 sequences, about 45% seen once, with over 4.5% in the top ten. Trimming left V 2 bases short and J 9 bases short, with 8 bases between. This CDR3 region has 11 residues. The germline V gene has CDR1 DFQATT and CDR2 SNEGSKA (reference sequence). This TCR was sampled from a girl aged 5-17 years with multiple sclerosis. Sequenced material: blood. The V and J genes are TRBV20-1 and TRBJ2-1; D is undetermined. CDR3 residues: CSARLITEQFF. Written as DNA, the CDR3 is TGCAGTGCTAGATTGATCACTGAGCAGTTCTTC.